These 29 T cell receptor beta chains were all obtained from the same sample, sequenced in a study of T cell clones after liver transplantation. Assay: immunoSEQ multiplex PCR; the TCRdb copy retains only in-frame clones and omits some. The data contain about 53,000 clones, 65% to 85% of them singletons. Here the sequenced sample was CD4+ T cells from blood, taken before liver transplant. The receptors shown here come from a human donor who received a liver transplant.

The V call is TRBV12-5, the J call TRBJ1-1, with D hard to call. From germline, CDR1 is LGHNT and CDR2 FRNRAP. CDR3 size: 12 residues. V was cut by 5 bases and J by 8 bases, with 12 bases left in between. The CDR3 DNA sequence: TGTGCTAGTGGTGGGCGGACGGGCGAAGCTTTCTTT. This sequence encodes CASGGRTGEAFF. Full variable domain (remainder filled in from reference TRBV12-5 and TRBJ1-1): DARVTQTPRHKVTEMGQEVTMRCQPILGHNTVFWYRQTMMQGLELLAYFRNRAPLDDSGMPKDRFSAEMPDATLATLKIQPSEPRDSAVYFCASGGRTGEAFFGQGTRLTVV.

This chain links TRBV4-3 with TRBJ2-7, with D perhaps matching TRBD1 or TRBD2 (5 bases each). The CDR3 is 17 amino acids. The V gene lost 3 bases and the J gene lost 1 base, with 19 bases spanning the gap. The germline V gene has CDR1 LGHNA and CDR2 YSLEER. Here the CDR3 reads CASSQRPLGDRSYEQYF. The CDR3 region has the DNA TGCGCCAGCAGCCAGCGCCCCCTGGGGGATCGGTCCTACGAGCAGTACTTC.

This clone was recorded only once. The rearrangement joins TRBV19 to TRBJ1-2; no clear D. Between the trimmed V and J ends, which lost 7 bases and 2 bases, there was a span of 14 bases. The CDR3 has 14 amino acids. Germline V CDR1 and CDR2: LNHDA, SQIVND (reference sequence). The CDR3 protein is CASTLEGLNYGYTF. Here the CDR3 DNA reads TGTGCCAGTACCCTAGAGGGTCTGAACTATGGCTACACCTTC.

The CDR3 reads CASSFVTGGDNEQFF. The CDR3 coding sequence is TGTGCCAGCAGCTTTGTTACCGGGGGGGACAATGAGCAGTTCTTC. The chain joins TRBV7-3 to TRBJ2-1; 8 bases align to TRBD2. The CDR3 contains 15 residues. V lost 3 bases and J lost 5; bases outside the gene matches: 6. From germline, CDR1 is SGHTA and CDR2 FQGTGA.

This rearrangement joins TRBV9 to TRBJ1-6, with TRBD1 matching 7 bases. Per germline, CDR1 SGDLS and CDR2 YYNGEE. The ends lost 2 bases at V and 8 bases at J; junction bases unmatched: 4. This CDR3 contains 14 residues. The CDR3 nucleotides read TGTGCCAGCAGCGTGGGACAGTTAGATTCACCCCTCCACTTT. As protein: CASSVGQLDSPLHF.

J is TRBJ2-5 and V is TRBV6-5, with a possible D match to TRBD1 (5 bases). With the DNA end fitting TRBJ2-7 better, the J assignment may be wrong. CDR3 length: 12 amino acids. The germline V gene has CDR1 MNHEY and CDR2 SVGAGI. The CDR3 reads CASSLDSYEQYF. CDR3 bases: TGTGCCAGCAGCTTAGACAGCTACGAGCAGTACTTC.

The genes are TRBV18 and TRBJ2-3; perhaps D is TRBD1 or TRBD2 (5 bases each). V gave up 3 bases and J gave up 0 bases, with 13 bases separating them. CDR1 and CDR2 (germline): KGHSH, LQKENI. The CDR3 consists of 16 residues. DNA of the CDR3: TGTGCCAGCTCACCCGTCGGGGCGCTTAGCACAGATACGCAGTATTTT. This encodes CASSPVGALSTDTQYF.

The V gene is TRBV5-1, the J gene TRBJ1-2; D unclear. Germline assignment: CDR1 SGHRS and CDR2 YFSETQ. There are 13 residues in the CDR3. V was pared by 0 bases and J by 8 bases, with 11 bases between. CDR3 sequence reads: CASSLDPDEGYTF. The CDR3 region has the DNA TGCGCCAGCAGCTTGGATCCGGATGAAGGCTACACCTTC.

The V and J genes are TRBV19 and TRBJ2-1; 7 nucleotides line up with TRBD1. Germline V gene data show CDR1 as LNHDA and CDR2 as SQIVND (reference sequence). The CDR3 is 17 residues long. V trimming: 3 bases; J trimming: 4 bases; junction bases outside the gene matches: 12. The chain's CDR3 is CASSISRGRGQYNEQFF. The CDR3 nucleotides are TGTGCCAGTAGTATTTCAAGGGGGCGCGGTCAGTACAATGAGCAGTTCTTC. The full variable domain, completed using reference TRBV19 and TRBJ2-1, is DGGITQSPKYLFRKEGQNVTLSCEQNLNHDAMYWYRQDPGQGLRLIYYSQIVNDFQKGDIAEGYSVSREKKESFPLTVTSAQKNPTAFYLCASSISRGRGQYNEQFFGPGTRLTVL.

The chain has TRBV30 and TRBJ1-5; 7 positions match TRBD1. The germline CDR1 and CDR2 sequences are GTSNPN and SVGIG (reference sequence). V was clipped by 4 bases and J by 3 bases; unmatched bases: 12. This CDR3 has 16 amino acids. DNA for the CDR3: TGTGCCTGGACCCAGGGGGGGGCCCTCATCAATCAGCCCCAGCATTTT. This translates into CAWTQGGALINQPQHF.

The CDR3 region has the DNA TGTGCCAGCAGTTCGCAGGGTGAAAATGAAAAACTGTTTTTT. Translation: CASSSQGENEKLFF. The chain uses TRBV27 and TRBJ1-4; the D gene is possibly TRBD1 (5 bases). The CDR3 length is 14 residues. Germline CDR1 MNHEY, CDR2 SMNVEV (reference sequence). V was trimmed by 4 bases and J by 5 bases, leaving 11 bases between them.

The J gene is TRBJ1-1, the V gene TRBV21-1. TRBV21-1 is a documented pseudogene. The CDR3 has 14 residues. The DNA of the CDR3 is TGTGCCAGCAGCAAGCCCGAAGGGGGGGCTGAAGCTTTCTTT. Protein sequence: CASSKPEGGAEAFF.

The V call is TRBV5-1, the J call TRBJ2-2; D is uncertain. The CDR3 is 14 residues long. Deletions cut 1 base from V and 7 bases from J, with 11 bases between. The germline CDR1 and CDR2 sequences are SGHRS and YFSETQ. In DNA, the CDR3 is TGCGCCAGCAGCTTGAGGCCCCTTAGCGGGGAGCTGTTTTTT. It encodes CASSLRPLSGELFF. The full variable domain, with the rest looked up from reference TRBV5-1 and TRBJ2-2, is KAGVTQTPRYLIKTRGQQVTLSCSPISGHRSVSWYQQTPGQGLQFLFEYFSETQRNKGNFPGRFSGRQFSNSRSEMNVSTLELGDSALYLCASSLRPLSGELFFGEGSRLTVL.

This clone was seen at least ten times. The rearrangement links TRBV9 to TRBJ2-3, with no clear D. V shed 0 bases and J shed 8 bases, with 13 bases lying between them. Germline lookup yields CDR1 SGDLS and CDR2 YYNGEE. The CDR3 is made up of 14 amino acids. In DNA form, the CDR3 reads TGTGCCAGCAGCGTAGGTGTCACAACCTCTACGCAGTATTTT. It encodes CASSVGVTTSTQYF.

The chain uses TRBV19 and TRBJ1-2; D ambiguous. This CDR3 has 13 amino acids. Germline loops: CDR1 LNHDA, CDR2 SQIVND (reference sequence). V was shortened by 5 bases and J by 2 bases, with 9 bases between the two germline ends. The DNA for the CDR3 is TGTGCCAGTAGTTCCGGGTTGAACTATGGCTACACCTTC. This translates into CASSSGLNYGYTF. Combining the CDR3 with reference TRBV19 and TRBJ1-2 gives the whole variable domain DGGITQSPKYLFRKEGQNVTLSCEQNLNHDAMYWYRQDPGQGLRLIYYSQIVNDFQKGDIAEGYSVSREKKESFPLTVTSAQKNPTAFYLCASSSGLNYGYTFGSGTRLTVV.

Points on this clone: Other DNA sequences in this specimen translate into the identical CDR3. The rearrangement joins TRBV4-3 to TRBJ1-2; possibly TRBD1 for D (5 bases). CDR1 and CDR2 from the germline V gene are LGHNA and YSLEER. The CDR3 has 15 residues. The V gene lost 3 bases and the J gene lost 8 bases, with 19 bases spanning the gap. CDR3 nucleotides: TGCGCCAGCAGCCAGGAGGGTCAGGGAGCTTACGGCTACACCTTC. It translates to CASSQEGQGAYGYTF.

The genes are TRBV28 and TRBJ2-2, with TRBD1 as a possible D gene (6 bases). Germline V gene data show CDR1 as MDHEN and CDR2 as SYDVKM. Trimming removed 6 bases at V and 5 bases at J, with 16 bases between. The length of the CDR3 is 15 residues. The CDR3 spells CASSARDRRTGELFF. The CDR3 nucleotides are TGTGCCAGCAGCGCCCGAGACAGGAGGACCGGGGAGCTGTTTTTT.

This clone was detected once. The rearrangement uses TRBV9 and TRBJ2-7; 7 bases line up with TRBD1. The trim removed 1 base at V and 2 bases at J, leaving 6 bases unmatched. The CDR3 spans 15 residues. CDR1 is SGDLS and CDR2 is YYNGEE in the germline V gene. CDR3 in DNA: TGTGCCAGCAGCGTAAGGGGGCAGAACACCTACGAGCAGTACTTC. This codes for CASSVRGQNTYEQYF.

The chain combines TRBV2 with TRBJ1-2; D is possibly TRBD1 (5 bases). Looked up from germline, CDR1 is SNHLY and CDR2 is FYNNEI. With 7 bases removed from V and 5 bases from J, the gap between germline ends came to 14 bases. The CDR3 length is 13 residues. CDR3 bases: TGTGCCAGCATTCCCCGGGGGATTTATGGCTACACCTTC. It specifies CASIPRGIYGYTF.

The chain recombines TRBV11-2 with TRBJ1-4, with D perhaps TRBD1 (6 bases). V lost 0 bases to trimming and J lost 7 bases, with 12 bases between them. Germline V gene data show CDR1 as SGHAT and CDR2 as FQNNGV. CDR3 length: 15 residues. Written as DNA, the CDR3 is TGTGCCAGCAGCTTAGACGACAGGACGATTGAAAAACTGTTTTTT. Encoded protein: CASSLDDRTIEKLFF.

The chain has TRBV5-1 and TRBJ2-4; 8 bases line up with TRBD2. V dropped 2 bases and J dropped 0; count of bases not matched to a gene: 1. The CDR3 consists of 15 residues. CDR1 is SGHRS, CDR2 YFSETQ, per germline. The CDR3 region is CASSFSGEAKNIQYF. CDR3 nucleotides: TGCGCCAGCAGCTTTAGCGGGGAAGCCAAAAACATTCAGTACTTC.

As DNA, the CDR3 is TGTGCCAGCAGTGAACGGTCTACCCGAGGCACCGGGGAGCTGTTTTTT. Protein product: CASSERSTRGTGELFF. The rearrangement joins TRBV6-1 to TRBJ2-2; no clear D. V was shortened by 2 bases and J by 4 bases, with 14 bases between the two germline ends. The CDR3 loop spans 16 amino acids. From germline, CDR1 is MNHNS and CDR2 SASEGT.

The chain combines TRBV5-5 with TRBJ1-5, with D unresolved. The CDR3 runs 13 residues. V was trimmed by 4 bases and J by 6 bases, leaving 11 bases between them. Germline CDR1 and CDR2: SGHKS and YYEKEE (reference sequence). As DNA, the CDR3 is TGTGCCAGCAGCCCGACGACAAGTCAGCCCCAGCATTTT. It yields the protein CASSPTTSQPQHF.

This sequence joins TRBV25-1 and TRBJ2-1, with TRBD1 matching over 9 bases. Germline CDR1 MGHDK, CDR2 SYGVNS. The CDR3 is 17 residues long. J was trimmed by 1 base and V by 1 base; bases with no gene match: 5. CDR3 bases: TGTGCCAGCAGTGAATCTGTCGGACAGGGGTCCTACAATGAGCAGTTCTTC. Residues: CASSESVGQGSYNEQFF.

CDR3 sequence (DNA): TGTGCCATCAGTGAGTCGATCATCGGGGAGCTGTTTTTT. It encodes CAISESIIGELFF. This rearrangement joins TRBV10-3 to TRBJ2-2; D call uncertain. In germline, CDR1 is ENHRY, CDR2 SYGVKD. V lost 0 bases, J lost 7 bases, and 6 bases lay in between. The length of the CDR3 is 13 residues.

In this sample, this clone is medium-sized. At one end, the junction sequence differs from germline, possibly due to a read error. The chain uses TRBV7-2 and TRBJ2-4, with TRBD2 matching 9 bases. Per the germline V gene, CDR1 is SGHTA and CDR2 is FQGNSA. The CDR3 length is 13 residues. DNA for the CDR3: TGTGCCAGCAGCCCGTTAGCGGGGGCGGGTTTGAACTTC. This translates into CASSPLAGAGLNF.

CDR3 DNA sequence: TGTGCCAGCAGCGTAGGGCTTGCGGGGGATACGCAGTATTTT. Protein sequence: CASSVGLAGDTQYF. J is TRBJ2-3 and V is TRBV9, with a possible D match to TRBD2 (6 bases). Trimming cost V 0 bases and J 6 bases, with 11 bases left between them. CDR1 and CDR2 (germline): SGDLS, YYNGEE. This CDR3 is 14 amino acids long.

The chain uses TRBV5-6 and TRBJ2-1, with D possibly TRBD2 on 6 matching bases. There are 15 residues in the CDR3. Germline V gives CDR1 SGHDT, CDR2 YYEEEE. Between the trimmed V and J ends, which lost 3 bases and 0 bases, there was a span of 10 bases. The CDR3 DNA reads as TGTGCCAGCAGCTGGCGGGGAAGCTCCTACAATGAGCAGTTCTTC. Translation gives CASSWRGSSYNEQFF.

CDR3 DNA sequence: TGTGCCAGCAGTTACAGACAGGGACGTGATTCACCCCTCCACTTT. Its translation is CASSYRQGRDSPLHF. V is TRBV6-6 and J is TRBJ1-6; 7 nucleotides align to TRBD1. This CDR3 comprises 15 residues. With 2 bases clipped from V and 8 bases from J, the junction kept 6 bases outside the gene matches. Germline CDR1 and CDR2: MNHNY and SVGAGI (reference sequence).